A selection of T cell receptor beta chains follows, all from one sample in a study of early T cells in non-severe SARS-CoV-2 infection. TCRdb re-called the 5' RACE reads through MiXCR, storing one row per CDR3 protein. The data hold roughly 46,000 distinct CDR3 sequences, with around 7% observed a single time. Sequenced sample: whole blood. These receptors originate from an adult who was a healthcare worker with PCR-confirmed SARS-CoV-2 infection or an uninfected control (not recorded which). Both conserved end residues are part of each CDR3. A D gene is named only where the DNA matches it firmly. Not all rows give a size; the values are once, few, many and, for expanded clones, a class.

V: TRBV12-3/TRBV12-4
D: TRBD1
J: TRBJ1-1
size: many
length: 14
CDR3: CASRFRQGPTEAFF
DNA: TGTGCCAGCAGGTTCCGACAGGGGCCCACTGAAGCTTTCTTT

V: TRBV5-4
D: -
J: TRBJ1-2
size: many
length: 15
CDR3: CASSLARGRAYGYTF
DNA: TGTGCCAGCAGCTTGGCCAGGGGCAGGGCCTATGGCTACACCTTC

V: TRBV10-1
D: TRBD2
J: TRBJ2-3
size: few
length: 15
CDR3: CASSSPGGSTDTQYF
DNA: TGCGCCAGCAGCTCCCCGGGGGGTAGCACAGATACGCAGTATTTT

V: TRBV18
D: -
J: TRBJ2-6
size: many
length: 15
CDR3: CASSLGGAGANVLTF
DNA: TGTGCCAGCTCACTTGGGGGCGCTGGGGCCAACGTCCTGACTTTC

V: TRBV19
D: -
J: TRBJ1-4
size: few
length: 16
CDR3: CASSIGTGTYLEKLFF
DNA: TGTGCCAGTAGTATCGGGACGGGTACCTACCTCGAAAAACTGTTTTTT

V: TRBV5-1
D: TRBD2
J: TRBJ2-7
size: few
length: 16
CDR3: CASSLVRLAGVYEQYF
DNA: TGCGCCAGCAGCTTGGTCCGCCTAGCGGGAGTTTACGAGCAGTACTTC

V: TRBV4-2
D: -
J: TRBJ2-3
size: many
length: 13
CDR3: CASSQELSDTQYF
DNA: TGTGCCAGCAGCCAAGAATTGTCAGATACGCAGTATTTT

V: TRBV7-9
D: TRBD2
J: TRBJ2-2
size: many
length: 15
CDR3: CASGLAGAHTGELFF
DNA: TGTGCCAGCGGACTAGCGGGGGCACACACCGGGGAGCTGTTTTTT

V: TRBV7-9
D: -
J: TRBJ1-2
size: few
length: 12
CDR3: CASSLDHNGYTF
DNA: TGTGCCAGCAGCTTAGATCACAATGGCTACACCTTC

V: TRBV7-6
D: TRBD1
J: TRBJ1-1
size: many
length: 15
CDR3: CASSFQGQGDTEAFF
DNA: TGTGCCAGCAGCTTTCAGGGACAGGGAGACACTGAAGCTTTCTTT

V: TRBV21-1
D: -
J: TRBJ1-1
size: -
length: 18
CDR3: CASSKRVKTGTGGTEAFF
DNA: TGTGCCAGCAGCAAACGGGTCAAAACCGGGACAGGGGGCACTGAAGCTTTCTTT

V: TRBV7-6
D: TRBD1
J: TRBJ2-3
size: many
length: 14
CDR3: CASSPGQGLDTQYF
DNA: TGTGCCAGCAGCCCAGGACAGGGTTTAGATACGCAGTATTTT